This T cell receptor beta chain came from a study of T cells in Graves' hyperthyroidism and ophthalmopathy. Of note for this clonotype: Its antigen is not known.

What was amplified from RNA transcripts were TCR beta CDR3 regions. The study used the HTBI primer set for a first-round RT-PCR of the TCR CDR3. TCRdb analysed the multiplex PCR reads with MiXCR anew, one entry per CDR3 protein. The sample has about 570,000 distinct CDR3 sequences; roughly 50% are singletons. General study findings and limits: A 13 V-J signature model discriminated ophthalmopathy versus stable hyperthyroidism.

The V and J ends lost 3 bases and 1 base respectively, with 18 bases between them. Looked up from germline, CDR1 is LNHDA and CDR2 is SQIVND (reference sequence). This CDR3 is built from 17 residues. The chain joins TRBV19 to TRBJ2-5, with D possibly being TRBD1 (6 bases). The sequencing sample was made of peripheral blood or thyroid tissue (not recorded which). This sequence originates from an adult woman with Graves' disease, either hyperthyroidism or ophthalmopathy (not recorded which). The CDR3 nucleotides read TGTGCCAGTAGTATTTCTGGGGGCGCGGCATCCCAAGAGACCCAGTACTTC. It encodes CASSISGGAASQETQYF.